The rows below give T cell receptor beta chains drawn from one sample of a study of T cell responses to AZD1222 COVID-19 vaccine. The assay was immunoSEQ multiplex PCR, and TCRdb's table has in-frame clones only and misses some. This sample has around 71,000 clones, with about 84% found just once. This sample comprised peripheral blood, obtained on day 0 of AZD1222 vaccination. Every receptor here comes from an adult in good health. The CDR3 runs from the conserved cysteine through the conserved F or W. The D gene is left open where the match is weak. A clone size is listed for some rows: how often the clone was seen (once, few, many), or a class if it is expanded.

CDR3nt	CDR3aa	v_gene	j_gene	d_gene	abundance
TGTGCCAGCAGCCAGCCGTTTAGCGGGGACACAGATACGCAGTATTTT	CASSQPFSGDTDTQYF	TRBV14	TRBJ2-3	TRBD2	-
TGTGCGGGCCTTATGACCGCCGGGGAGCTGTTTTTT	CAGLMTAGELFF	TRBV30	TRBJ2-2	-	-
TGCGCCAGCAGCCAGACAGGAATGAACACTGAAGCTTTCTTT	CASSQTGMNTEAFF	TRBV4-3	TRBJ1-1	-	-
TGTGCCAGTAGTATCTTTGAGGATTTAGGTCAGCCCCAGCATTTT	CASSIFEDLGQPQHF	TRBV19	TRBJ1-5	-	-
TGTGCCAGCAGCTTAGCCGGTATGGATGAGCAGTTCTTC	CASSLAGMDEQFF	TRBV11-2	TRBJ2-1	-	-
TGTGCCAGCAGGCCTACGACAGCCCCTCCAGATACGCAGTATTTT	CASRPTTAPPDTQYF	TRBV2	TRBJ2-3	-	-
TGTGCCAGCAGCGTAGTGGGTCTCACCGGGGAGCTGTTTTTT	CASSVVGLTGELFF	TRBV9	TRBJ2-2	-	-
TGCGCCAGCAGGAACAGGGAGGTTTTAACTGAAGCTTTCTTT	CASRNREVLTEAFF	TRBV10-1	TRBJ1-1	-	-
TGTGCCAGCAGTTACTCGAAGGGGAACTATGGCTACACCTTC	CASSYSKGNYGYTF	TRBV6-5	TRBJ1-2	-	-
TGTGCCAGCATAGGGAGGGGGTACACTGAAGCTTTCTTT	CASIGRGYTEAFF	TRBV27	TRBJ1-1	-	-
TGTGCCATCAGGACGGAGAGCAATCAGCCCCAGCATTTT	CAIRTESNQPQHF	TRBV10-3	TRBJ1-5	-	-
TGTGCCAGCAGTTCTTTACCTAGCGGGAGGTACAATGAGCAGTTCTTC	CASSSLPSGRYNEQFF	TRBV6-2/TRBV6-3	TRBJ2-1	TRBD2	once
TGTGCCAGCAGTGACTCGGGCCTCCACTTT	CASSDSGLHF	TRBV6-5	TRBJ1-6	-	-
TGCGCCAGCAGCCAACACACTAGCGGGACCTACAATGAGCAGTTCTTC	CASSQHTSGTYNEQFF	TRBV4-3	TRBJ2-1	TRBD2	once
TGTGCCAGCAGCTTTGGACTTTCCAACCCCTACGAGCAGTACTTC	CASSFGLSNPYEQYF	TRBV7-2	TRBJ2-7	-	once
TGTGCCAGCAGTGATTCTGGTGGAAAACTGTTTTTT	CASSDSGGKLFF	TRBV6-1	TRBJ1-4	-	-
TGCGCCAGCAGCCATAGAGGGGGGGGGCACACTGAAGCTTTCTTT	CASSHRGGGHTEAFF	TRBV4-3	TRBJ1-1	-	-
TGTGCCAGCAGTTCTTGGACAGGGGTCAATGAGCAGTTCTTC	CASSSWTGVNEQFF	TRBV6-2/TRBV6-3	TRBJ2-1	TRBD1	-
TGTGCCAGCAGCTCTGACAGGGCTTCCAATGAGCAGTTCTTC	CASSSDRASNEQFF	TRBV7-9	TRBJ2-1	TRBD1	-